The following is a TCR beta chain sequence with its context. The data were obtained in a study of blood T cell repertoires in COVID-19. Study-level background: COVID-19 samples from acute and convalescent phases originated in the United States, Italy and Spain. Sources were T cells, B-cell-depleted T cells, or PBMCs; the material itself was cDNA or gDNA.

Authors' analysis steps: Amplifying reference gene primers gave estimates of nucleated cell counts. The data were produced by immunoSEQ multiplex PCR, yet TCRdb's version contains in-frame clones alone and is incomplete. Clone size and the V and J calls come from that table; the DNA yielded D and trimming. The table has approximately 220,000 clones, roughly nine tenths seen once. Trimming removed 0 bases from V and 4 bases from J, with 9 bases in between. Germline V gene sequence: CDR1 LGHDT, CDR2 YNNKEL (reference sequence). The CDR3 contains 14 residues. The chain joins TRBV3-1 (or the pseudogene TRBV3-2) to TRBJ1-1; perhaps TRBD1 as D (5 bases). The clonotype was recovered from a man between 35 and 55 years old with acute or convalescent COVID-19. The sample consisted of peripheral blood. In DNA form, the CDR3 reads TGTGCCAGCAGCCAAGAGATCAGGGCCACTGAAGCTTTCTTT. It translates to CASSQEIRATEAFF.